The rows below give T cell receptor beta chains drawn from one sample of a study of T cell responses to AZD1222 COVID-19 vaccine. Measured with immunoSEQ multiplex PCR; TCRdb has only the in-frame clones, and not every one. The table lists roughly 150,000 clones, about 90% of them singletons. The starting material was peripheral blood, obtained 28 days after the second AZD1222 dose. These receptors were collected from an adult who received the AZD1222 COVID-19 vaccine. The CDR3 runs from the conserved cysteine through the conserved F or W. Each record gives: clone size, V gene, J gene, D gene, CDR3 DNA, CDR3 protein. The D gene is left open where the match is weak. Size is stated for part of the rows, as once, few or many counts, or as a class when the clone is expanded.

abundance: -; v_gene: TRBV6-4; j_gene: TRBJ1-2; d_gene: -; CDR3nt: TGTGCCAGCAGTGAATCGGGTATAGATAACTATGGCTACACCTTC; CDR3aa: CASSESGIDNYGYTF
abundance: -; v_gene: TRBV21-1; j_gene: TRBJ1-2; d_gene: -; CDR3nt: TGTGCCAGCAGCAAAGCGTCGCAGGATTACTATGGCTACACCTTC; CDR3aa: CASSKASQDYYGYTF
abundance: -; v_gene: TRBV29-1; j_gene: TRBJ2-3; d_gene: TRBD1; CDR3nt: TGCAGCGTCGCCGGGACAGGGAACACAGATACGCAGTATTTT; CDR3aa: CSVAGTGNTDTQYF
abundance: -; v_gene: TRBV2; j_gene: TRBJ2-5; d_gene: TRBD2; CDR3nt: TGTGCCAGCAGTACACCCGGGGGGTGGGAGACCCAGTACTTC; CDR3aa: CASSTPGGWETQYF
abundance: -; v_gene: TRBV5-5; j_gene: TRBJ2-2; d_gene: -; CDR3nt: TGTGCCAGCAGCTTCTTAGGGACTGTACTCACCGGGGAGCTGTTTTTT; CDR3aa: CASSFLGTVLTGELFF
abundance: -; v_gene: TRBV30; j_gene: TRBJ1-2; d_gene: TRBD1; CDR3nt: TGTGCCAGCTACAGGGGTAACTATGGCTACACCTTC; CDR3aa: CASYRGNYGYTF
abundance: -; v_gene: TRBV29-1; j_gene: TRBJ1-2; d_gene: TRBD1; CDR3nt: TGCAGCGTTGTTACAGGGGGCGCGAAGGGCTACACCTTC; CDR3aa: CSVVTGGAKGYTF
abundance: -; v_gene: TRBV15; j_gene: TRBJ1-4; d_gene: -; CDR3nt: TGTGCCACCAGCCTCGACAGAGGGCATGAAAAACTGTTTTTT; CDR3aa: CATSLDRGHEKLFF
abundance: -; v_gene: TRBV7-8; j_gene: TRBJ2-1; d_gene: TRBD1; CDR3nt: TGTGCCAGCAGCCTACAGGGGTTTCGGTTCTTC; CDR3aa: CASSLQGFRFF
abundance: -; v_gene: TRBV7-8; j_gene: TRBJ2-1; d_gene: TRBD2; CDR3nt: TGTGCCAGCAGGTTCGAGGGGGCTAGCGGGAGTAGTTCCTACAATGAGCAGTTCTTC; CDR3aa: CASRFEGASGSSSYNEQFF
abundance: -; v_gene: TRBV5-6; j_gene: TRBJ1-5; d_gene: -; CDR3nt: TGTGCCAGCAGCTTGGGTGGGGGAAGCAATCAGCCCCAGCATTTT; CDR3aa: CASSLGGGSNQPQHF
abundance: -; v_gene: TRBV5-8; j_gene: TRBJ1-3; d_gene: -; CDR3nt: TGTGCCAGCAGCTTGCCACAGGGACCCTCTGGAAACACCATATATTTT; CDR3aa: CASSLPQGPSGNTIYF
abundance: -; v_gene: TRBV5-1; j_gene: TRBJ1-3; d_gene: -; CDR3nt: TGCGCCAGCAGCTTGGGACGGAGCAACAGAAACACCATATATTTT; CDR3aa: CASSLGRSNRNTIYF
abundance: -; v_gene: TRBV30; j_gene: TRBJ2-7; d_gene: -; CDR3nt: TGTGCCTGTGGACACTACTACGAGCAGTACTTC; CDR3aa: CACGHYYEQYF
abundance: -; v_gene: TRBV7-2; j_gene: TRBJ2-2; d_gene: -; CDR3nt: TGTGCCAGCAGCTCTCAAAGGGGCGGGGAGCTGTTTTTT; CDR3aa: CASSSQRGGELFF
abundance: few; v_gene: TRBV6-6; j_gene: TRBJ1-5; d_gene: -; CDR3nt: TGTGCCAGCAGTTACTCCATTAGGGACAGCAATCAGCCCCAGCATTTT; CDR3aa: CASSYSIRDSNQPQHF
abundance: -; v_gene: TRBV7-7; j_gene: TRBJ2-2; d_gene: TRBD2; CDR3nt: TGTGCTAGCAGCTTAGTCCCCCTAGCGGGGACCGGGGAGCTGTTTTTT; CDR3aa: CASSLVPLAGTGELFF
abundance: -; v_gene: TRBV28; j_gene: TRBJ1-4; d_gene: -; CDR3nt: TGTGCCAGCAGTTCCGGGACGGGTAATGAAAAACTGTTTTTT; CDR3aa: CASSSGTGNEKLFF
abundance: -; v_gene: TRBV9; j_gene: TRBJ1-2; d_gene: -; CDR3nt: TGTGCCAGCAGCGTGATGGGGGATTTGGGCTACACCTTC; CDR3aa: CASSVMGDLGYTF
abundance: -; v_gene: TRBV2; j_gene: TRBJ1-6; d_gene: -; CDR3nt: TGTGCCAGCAGGAACTCGCCCCCCTCACCCCTCCACTTT; CDR3aa: CASRNSPPSPLHF
abundance: -; v_gene: TRBV27; j_gene: TRBJ2-7; d_gene: -; CDR3nt: TGTGCCAGCAGTCCTACTATACAGGGCGGCGAGCAGTACTTC; CDR3aa: CASSPTIQGGEQYF
abundance: -; v_gene: TRBV23-1; j_gene: TRBJ2-1; d_gene: -; CDR3nt: TGCGCCAGCAGTCCCCCCCTCTACAGGGACCGCTGGGTTAATGAGCAGTTCTTC; CDR3aa: CASSPPLYRDRWVNEQFF
abundance: -; v_gene: TRBV18; j_gene: TRBJ2-4; d_gene: TRBD1; CDR3nt: TGTGCCAGCTCATCGGGACAGGGAAACATTCAGTACTTC; CDR3aa: CASSSGQGNIQYF
abundance: -; v_gene: TRBV6-1; j_gene: TRBJ1-5; d_gene: -; CDR3nt: TGTGCCAGCAGTGAAGGGCTTCAGGGTAATAGCAATCAGCCCCAGCATTTT; CDR3aa: CASSEGLQGNSNQPQHF
abundance: -; v_gene: TRBV19; j_gene: TRBJ1-4; d_gene: TRBD1; CDR3nt: TGTGCCAGTAGTACACGGGGGACAGGGTTCGCTAATGAAAAACTGTTTTTT; CDR3aa: CASSTRGTGFANEKLFF
abundance: few; v_gene: TRBV5-1; j_gene: TRBJ2-7; d_gene: TRBD1; CDR3nt: TGCGCCAGCAGCTTTGCCATGGGACAGGAATACGAGCAGTACTTC; CDR3aa: CASSFAMGQEYEQYF
abundance: few; v_gene: TRBV28; j_gene: TRBJ1-6; d_gene: -; CDR3nt: TGTGCCAGCAGTCCAACGTACGGAAATTCACCCCTCCACTTT; CDR3aa: CASSPTYGNSPLHF
abundance: -; v_gene: TRBV27; j_gene: TRBJ2-5; d_gene: -; CDR3nt: TGTGCCAGCAGTCCCTTAAGGGGGGGAGAGACCCAGTACTTC; CDR3aa: CASSPLRGGETQYF
abundance: once; v_gene: TRBV5-1; j_gene: TRBJ2-5; d_gene: TRBD1; CDR3nt: TGCGCCAGCAGCCCGGGACAGGGGAAACAGACCCAGTACTTC; CDR3aa: CASSPGQGKQTQYF
abundance: once; v_gene: TRBV5-1; j_gene: TRBJ1-5; d_gene: -; CDR3nt: TGCGCCAGCAGCCCGGATGGAAGCAATCAGCCCCAGCATTTT; CDR3aa: CASSPDGSNQPQHF
abundance: -; v_gene: TRBV28; j_gene: TRBJ2-1; d_gene: -; CDR3nt: TGTGCCAGCAGTTTATCCCGTGAGCAGTTCTTC; CDR3aa: CASSLSREQFF
abundance: -; v_gene: TRBV23-1; j_gene: TRBJ2-1; d_gene: TRBD1; CDR3nt: TGCGCCAGCAGTCCCCCTTATGACAGGGATGTTTGTCAGTTCTTC; CDR3aa: CASSPPYDRDVCQFF
abundance: -; v_gene: TRBV18; j_gene: TRBJ2-3; d_gene: -; CDR3nt: TGTGCCAGCTCACCAAAGCAGGGGAGCACAGATACGCAGTATTTT; CDR3aa: CASSPKQGSTDTQYF
abundance: once; v_gene: TRBV24-1; j_gene: TRBJ1-2; d_gene: TRBD1; CDR3nt: TGTGCCACCCGCGACGACAGGGATGGCTACACCTTC; CDR3aa: CATRDDRDGYTF
abundance: -; v_gene: TRBV19; j_gene: TRBJ1-5; d_gene: -; CDR3nt: TGTGCCAGTGAAGTCAGAAGCCTATATAGCAATCAGCCCCAGCATTTT; CDR3aa: CASEVRSLYSNQPQHF
abundance: -; v_gene: TRBV6-1; j_gene: TRBJ2-1; d_gene: TRBD1; CDR3nt: TGTGCCAGCAGTGACGGACAGGACGCCTACAATGAGCAGTTCTTC; CDR3aa: CASSDGQDAYNEQFF
abundance: -; v_gene: TRBV5-1; j_gene: TRBJ1-2; d_gene: -; CDR3nt: TGCGCCAGCAGCCCGATGACCACTAACTATGGCTACACCTTC; CDR3aa: CASSPMTTNYGYTF
abundance: -; v_gene: TRBV5-1; j_gene: TRBJ1-1; d_gene: -; CDR3nt: TGCGCCAGCAGTTCCGGACAGCCGAACACTGAAGCTTTCTTT; CDR3aa: CASSSGQPNTEAFF
abundance: -; v_gene: TRBV6-5; j_gene: TRBJ1-5; d_gene: -; CDR3nt: TGTGCCAGCAGTTCTAGGGACAATCAGCCCCAGCATTTT; CDR3aa: CASSSRDNQPQHF
abundance: -; v_gene: TRBV11-2; j_gene: TRBJ2-1; d_gene: -; CDR3nt: TGTGCCAGCAGCTTCGACGTAAGTCTTTACAATGAGCAGTTCTTC; CDR3aa: CASSFDVSLYNEQFF
abundance: -; v_gene: TRBV15; j_gene: TRBJ2-4; d_gene: TRBD2; CDR3nt: TGTGCCACCAGCAGAGACGCTGGGAGGGGTGGTTCCAAAAACATTCAGTACTTC; CDR3aa: CATSRDAGRGGSKNIQYF
abundance: -; v_gene: TRBV2; j_gene: TRBJ1-3; d_gene: -; CDR3nt: TGTGCCAGCAGTGGGGTTGACAGCCTCTCTGGAAACACCATATATTTT; CDR3aa: CASSGVDSLSGNTIYF
abundance: few; v_gene: TRBV10-1; j_gene: TRBJ2-7; d_gene: TRBD1; CDR3nt: TGCGCCAGCAGTGAGTCGGGACAGGGGACGTTTCTGTACTTC; CDR3aa: CASSESGQGTFLYF
abundance: -; v_gene: TRBV3-1/TRBV3-2; j_gene: TRBJ1-5; d_gene: -; CDR3nt: TGTGCCAGCAGCCAAGGGGACCAGCCCCAGCATTTT; CDR3aa: CASSQGDQPQHF
abundance: -; v_gene: TRBV21-1; j_gene: TRBJ1-5; d_gene: -; CDR3nt: TGTGCCAGCAGCAAAGGAGGGGAACCCTCGTGTGAGCCCCAGCATTTT; CDR3aa: CASSKGGEPSCEPQHF
abundance: -; v_gene: TRBV6-4; j_gene: TRBJ2-3; d_gene: -; CDR3nt: TGTGCCAGCAGTGACGGGCCAGACACAGATACGCAGTATTTT; CDR3aa: CASSDGPDTDTQYF
abundance: -; v_gene: TRBV6-5; j_gene: TRBJ1-2; d_gene: -; CDR3nt: TGTGCCAGCACCCCCCGGACACCCGATGGCTACACCTTC; CDR3aa: CASTPRTPDGYTF
abundance: once; v_gene: TRBV20-1; j_gene: TRBJ1-2; d_gene: -; CDR3nt: TGCAGTGCTGGGGGCTACACCTTC; CDR3aa: CSAGGYTF
abundance: -; v_gene: TRBV11-2; j_gene: TRBJ1-5; d_gene: -; CDR3nt: TGTGCCAGCAGCTTGAGTGTTGGACAGCCCCAGCATTTT; CDR3aa: CASSLSVGQPQHF
abundance: -; v_gene: TRBV10-3; j_gene: TRBJ2-1; d_gene: TRBD1; CDR3nt: TGTGCCATCAGCGAGGGACAGACATTCCACAATGAGCAGTTCTTC; CDR3aa: CAISEGQTFHNEQFF
abundance: -; v_gene: TRBV20-1; j_gene: TRBJ1-4; d_gene: -; CDR3nt: TGCAGTGCTCAGCGGAGAGAAAAACTGTTTTTT; CDR3aa: CSAQRREKLFF
abundance: -; v_gene: TRBV28; j_gene: TRBJ2-7; d_gene: TRBD1; CDR3nt: TGTGCCAGCCGTGGGACAGGGCCCCTCGAGCAGTACTTC; CDR3aa: CASRGTGPLEQYF
abundance: -; v_gene: TRBV6-6; j_gene: TRBJ2-3; d_gene: TRBD2; CDR3nt: TGTGCCAGCAGTTATGGACTAGCGGGCACAGATACGCAGTATTTT; CDR3aa: CASSYGLAGTDTQYF
abundance: -; v_gene: TRBV28; j_gene: TRBJ1-2; d_gene: -; CDR3nt: TGTGCCAGCGGAAGTCTAGGCTACTATGGCTACACCTTC; CDR3aa: CASGSLGYYGYTF
abundance: -; v_gene: TRBV27; j_gene: TRBJ2-7; d_gene: TRBD2; CDR3nt: TGTGCCAGCAGTTTAAAAAGGACTAGCGGGAGTTTTAATTACGAGCAGTACTTC; CDR3aa: CASSLKRTSGSFNYEQYF